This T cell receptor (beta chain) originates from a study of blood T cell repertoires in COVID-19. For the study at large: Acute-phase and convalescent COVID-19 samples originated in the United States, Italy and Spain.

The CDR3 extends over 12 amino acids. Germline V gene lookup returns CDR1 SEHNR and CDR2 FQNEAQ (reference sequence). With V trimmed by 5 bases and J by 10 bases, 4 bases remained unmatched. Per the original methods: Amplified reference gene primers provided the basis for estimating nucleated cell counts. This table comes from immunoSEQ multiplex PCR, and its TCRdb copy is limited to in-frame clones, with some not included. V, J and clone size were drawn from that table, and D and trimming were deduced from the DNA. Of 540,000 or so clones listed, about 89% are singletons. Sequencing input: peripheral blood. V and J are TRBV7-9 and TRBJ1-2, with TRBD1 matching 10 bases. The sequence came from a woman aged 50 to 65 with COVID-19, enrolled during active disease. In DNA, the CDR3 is TGTGCCAGCAGCCACGGGACAGGGGACTACACCTTC. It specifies CASSHGTGDYTF.